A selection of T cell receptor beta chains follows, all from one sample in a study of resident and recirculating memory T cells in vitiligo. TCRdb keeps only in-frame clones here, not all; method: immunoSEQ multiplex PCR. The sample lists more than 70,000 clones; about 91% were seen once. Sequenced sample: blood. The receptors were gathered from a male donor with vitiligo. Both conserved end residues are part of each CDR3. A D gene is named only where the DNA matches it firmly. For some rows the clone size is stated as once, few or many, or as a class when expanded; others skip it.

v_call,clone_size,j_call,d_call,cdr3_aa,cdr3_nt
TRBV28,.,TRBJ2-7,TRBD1,CASSLMPRQGFSSYEQYF,TGTGCCAGCAGTTTAATGCCCAGACAGGGTTTTAGCTCCTACGAGCAGTACTTC
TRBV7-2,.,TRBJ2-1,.,CASSLVRASYNEQFF,TGTGCCAGCAGCTTAGTCCGCGCCTCCTACAATGAGCAGTTCTTC
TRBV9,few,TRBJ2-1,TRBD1,CASSSWDRDGNEQFF,TGTGCCAGCAGCTCATGGGACAGGGATGGGAATGAGCAGTTCTTC
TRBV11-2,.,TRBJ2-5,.,CASSFYRAQETQYF,TGTGCCAGCAGCTTCTACAGGGCTCAAGAGACCCAGTACTTC
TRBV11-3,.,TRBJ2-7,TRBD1,CASSLDRTYEQYF,TGTGCCAGCAGCTTGGACAGGACCTACGAGCAGTACTTC
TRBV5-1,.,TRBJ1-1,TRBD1,CASSSQGALDTEAFF,TGCGCCAGCAGCAGTCAGGGGGCACTGGACACTGAAGCTTTCTTT
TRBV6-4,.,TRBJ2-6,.,CASSSEGAGANVLTF,TGTGCCAGCAGTTCCGAGGGCGCTGGGGCCAACGTCCTGACTTTC
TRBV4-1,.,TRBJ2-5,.,CASSPNPTDQETQYF,TGCGCCAGCAGCCCGAACCCGACAGACCAAGAGACCCAGTACTTC
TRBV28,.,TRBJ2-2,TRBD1,CASSLTGGEDTGELFF,TGTGCCAGCAGTTTGACAGGGGGCGAGGACACCGGGGAGCTGTTTTTT
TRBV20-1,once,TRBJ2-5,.,CSAEQETQYF,TGCAGTGCAGAGCAAGAGACCCAGTACTTC
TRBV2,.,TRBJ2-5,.,CASTEKETQYF,TGTGCCAGCACAGAAAAAGAGACCCAGTACTTC
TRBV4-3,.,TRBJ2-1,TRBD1,CASSHSIPGQGGNEQFF,TGCGCCAGCAGCCACTCCATCCCGGGACAGGGGGGTAATGAGCAGTTCTTC
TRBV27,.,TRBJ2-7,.,CASSVVGGAYEQYF,TGTGCCAGCAGTGTCGTGGGGGGAGCCTACGAGCAGTACTTC
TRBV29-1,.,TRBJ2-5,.,CSVAPGLQETQYF,TGCAGCGTGGCCCCGGGACTCCAAGAGACCCAGTACTTC
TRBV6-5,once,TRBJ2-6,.,CASSYRGSGANVLTF,TGTGCCAGCAGTTACAGGGGGTCTGGGGCCAACGTCCTGACTTTC
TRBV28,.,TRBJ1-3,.,CASNSSGTIYF,TGTGCCAGCAACTCGAGTGGCACCATATATTTT
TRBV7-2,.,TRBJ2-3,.,CASTGWTDTQYF,TGTGCCAGCACCGGTTGGACAGATACGCAGTATTTT
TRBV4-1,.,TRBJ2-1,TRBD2,CASSPRTSGRVSYNEQFF,TGCGCCAGCAGTCCCCGGACTAGCGGGAGAGTGTCCTACAATGAGCAGTTCTTC
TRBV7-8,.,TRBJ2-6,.,CASSSDRVPGANVLTF,TGTGCCAGCAGCTCCGATCGCGTTCCTGGGGCCAACGTCCTGACTTTC
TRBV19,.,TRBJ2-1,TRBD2,CATRDGAGANEQFF,TGTGCCACCCGTGACGGAGCGGGAGCTAATGAGCAGTTCTTC
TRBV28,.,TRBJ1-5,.,CASSPGGGNQPQHF,TGTGCCAGCAGCCCTGGGGGCGGCAATCAGCCCCAGCATTTT